What follows are 18 T cell receptor beta chains derived from one specimen sequenced in a study of cytomegalovirus exposure and HLA in healthy donors (dated by TCRdb to between 2016 and 2019). The library was prepared using the immunoSEQ multiplex PCR assay. For the multiplex PCR, a mixture combining 60 forward primers for TCR Vbeta segments and 13 reverse primers for TCR Jbeta segments was used. Imported from immuneACCESS, the table was reduced by TCRdb to in-frame sequences with V and J called. These copies leave out some clones; in studies compared against another copy, an unresolved V gene accounts for under half, and the cause of the remainder is not known. The sample table lists roughly 97,000 clones, 60% to 80% of them with a count of one. 4.5% to 7% of the sample rests with the top ten. Sequencing was performed on PBMCs. Receptors were obtained from a man between 60 and 75 years old in good health and CMV-seropositive.

V is TRBV5-1 and J is TRBJ1-1, with TRBD1 matching 8 bases. J was trimmed by 10 bases and V by 0 bases; bases with no gene match: 2. This CDR3 spans 12 amino acids. The germline CDR1 and CDR2 sequences are SGHRS and YFSETQ. CDR3 nucleotides: TGCGCCAGCAGCTTGGATACAGGGGGAGCTTTCTTT. Translating gives CASSLDTGGAFF.

V usage is TRBV14 and J usage is TRBJ2-5, with D uncertain. The germline V gene has CDR1 SGHDN and CDR2 FVKESK. Trimming shortened V by 0 bases and J by 2 bases, and 7 bases separated the two germline ends. The CDR3 loop spans 14 amino acids. Written as DNA, the CDR3 is TGTGCCAGCAGCCAAGATCTGAGGCAAGAGACCCAGTACTTC. Translation: CASSQDLRQETQYF.

The table lists this clone with a count of one. The rearrangement uses TRBV7-2 and TRBJ2-5; 10 positions agree with TRBD2. Per the germline V gene, CDR1 is SGHTA and CDR2 is FQGNSA. This CDR3 has 15 residues. V gave up 5 bases and J gave up 1 base; unmatched junction bases: 4. For the CDR3, the DNA is TGTGCCAGCAGCGCCCTAGCGGGGGTCCAAGAGACCCAGTACTTC. Its translation: CASSALAGVQETQYF.

This chain uses TRBV5-4 with TRBJ2-3, with 8 positions matching TRBD2. The junction had 7 bases not matched to a gene; V was cut back by 4 bases and J by 0 bases. Germline V gene data show CDR1 as SGHNT and CDR2 as YYREEE (reference sequence). The CDR3 has 16 amino acids. CDR3 amino acids: CASSPGSGASTDTQYF. As DNA, the CDR3 is TGTGCCAGCAGCCCGGGTAGCGGGGCCAGCACAGATACGCAGTATTTT.

This clone has just a few counts. The chain uses TRBV18 and TRBJ2-7; 7 bases are shared with TRBD1. The V gene end was trimmed by 5 bases and the J gene end by 2 bases; junction bases not matched to a gene: 9. The V gene's germline CDR1 is KGHSH and CDR2 LQKENI. The CDR3 totals 15 residues. The CDR3 DNA is TGTGCCAGCTCATTTTCGACAGGGCGCGCCTACGAGCAGTACTTC. This encodes CASSFSTGRAYEQYF.

V usage is TRBV6-4 and J usage is TRBJ2-3; no firm D call. Germline V CDR1 and CDR2: MRHNA, SNTAGT. The CDR3 consists of 13 residues. V was trimmed by 3 bases and J by 1 base, leaving 5 bases between them. CDR3 nucleotide sequence: TGTGCCAGCAGTGATCAGGGCACAGATACGCAGTATTTT. The encoded protein is CASSDQGTDTQYF.

This sequence joins TRBV19 and TRBJ2-7; D is possibly TRBD1 (6 bases). Trimming cost V 5 bases and J 3 bases, with 11 bases left between them. CDR3 size: 13 residues. The germline gives CDR1 LNHDA, CDR2 SQIVND (reference sequence). The CDR3 region is CASSRDKFYEQYF. Here the CDR3 DNA reads TGTGCCAGTAGTCGGGACAAGTTCTACGAGCAGTACTTC.

This clone came up a few times. The rearrangement uses TRBV6-5 and TRBJ2-3; D is perhaps TRBD2 (5 bases). The V gene's germline CDR1 is MNHEY and CDR2 SVGAGI. V was clipped by 9 bases and J by 6 bases, with 13 bases between them. CDR3 size: 12 residues. The CDR3 loop is CASVSGSDTQYF. CDR3 sequence (DNA): TGTGCCAGTGTTTCGGGGTCTGATACGCAGTATTTT.

The chain joins TRBV5-1 to TRBJ2-7, with 10 bases aligning to TRBD1. V lost 3 bases to trimming and J lost 6 bases; unmatched junction nucleotides: 6. CDR1 is SGHRS and CDR2 is YFSETQ in the germline V gene. The CDR3 is 14 residues long. The CDR3 region is CASSWGQGNSEQYF. In nucleotides, the CDR3 is TGCGCCAGCAGCTGGGGACAGGGGAATTCCGAGCAGTACTTC.

The V gene is TRBV6-4, the J gene TRBJ2-3; 8 bases match TRBD2. This CDR3 has 14 residues. The germline CDR1 and CDR2 sequences are MRHNA and SNTAGT. The trim removed 3 bases at V and 1 base at J, leaving 0 bases unmatched. DNA of the CDR3: TGTGCCAGCAGTGAGCGGGGGGGCACAGATACGCAGTATTTT. Protein: CASSERGGTDTQYF.

The CDR3 loop is CASSLGTIPYEQYF. For the CDR3, the DNA is TGTGCCAGCAGTTTGGGGACAATCCCCTACGAGCAGTACTTC. This rearrangement joins TRBV28 to TRBJ2-5; possibly TRBD1 for D (6 bases). The J call may not be correct, given that the DNA end is closer to TRBJ2-7. Germline V CDR1 and CDR2: MDHEN, SYDVKM. There are 14 residues in the CDR3.

The chain carries TRBV7-9 and TRBJ1-6, with TRBD1 identical over 8 bases. Germline CDR1 reads SEHNR; CDR2 reads FQNEAQ (reference sequence). This CDR3 contains 15 residues. V shed 4 bases and J 6 bases; nucleotides not matched to a gene: 5. DNA of the CDR3: TGTGCCAGCAGCTCTCAGGGGGCGCTTAATTCACCCCTCCACTTT. Its protein product is CASSSQGALNSPLHF.

The chain combines TRBV6-5 with TRBJ1-2; D gene unclear. V was pared by 3 bases and J by 5 bases, with 10 bases between. Germline loops: CDR1 MNHEY, CDR2 SVGAGI. CDR3 length: 13 amino acids. The CDR3 loop reads CASSYPQAYGYTF. The CDR3 DNA sequence: TGTGCCAGCAGTTATCCCCAAGCTTATGGCTACACCTTC.

This clone was observed once. The chain employs TRBV19 and TRBJ2-5; D is possibly TRBD1 (6 bases). The CDR3 has 11 residues. V lost 8 bases, J lost 5 bases, and 9 bases lay in between. Germline CDR1 is LNHDA and CDR2 is SQIVND (reference sequence). The CDR3 sequence is CASFRGETQYF. CDR3 bases: TGTGCCAGTTTTAGGGGGGAGACCCAGTACTTC.

This clone has more than one count but fewer than ten. The rearrangement uses TRBV5-4 and TRBJ2-2; TRBD2 matches 10 bases. J lost 6 bases, V lost 3 bases, and 5 bases had no gene match. The CDR3 spans 15 residues. Germline V gene data show CDR1 as SGHNT and CDR2 as YYREEE (reference sequence). CDR3 amino acids: CASSSTAGGSGELFF. CDR3 nucleotides: TGTGCCAGCAGCTCTACAGCGGGGGGGTCCGGGGAGCTGTTTTTT.

The chain couples TRBV2 to TRBJ1-1; D possibly corresponds to TRBD1 (5 bases). The V end lost 11 bases, the J end lost 2 bases, and 12 bases lay between the germline ends. The CDR3 sequence is 12 residues long. Per the germline V gene, CDR1 is SNHLY and CDR2 is FYNNEI. CDR3 in DNA: TGTGCCGGGTCAAGGGGTAACACTGAAGCTTTCTTT. Amino acids: CAGSRGNTEAFF.

This clone appeared many times. V gene TRBV6-1 combines with J gene TRBJ1-2, with D perhaps TRBD1 (5 bases). Germline V gene sequence: CDR1 MNHNS, CDR2 SASEGT. The CDR3 consists of 13 residues. V lost 1 base and J lost 6, with 9 bases in between. The CDR3 DNA follows: TGTGCCAGCAGTGAAGTACAGGTGAATGGCTACACCTTC. This gives the protein CASSEVQVNGYTF.

This rearrangement joins TRBV29-1 to TRBJ1-1; TRBD1 agrees at 9 bases. The CDR3 totals 17 residues. Germline CDR1 and CDR2: SQVTM and ANQGSEA. Trimming removed 4 bases from V and 4 bases from J; junction bases left unmatched: 16. The CDR3 DNA sequence: TGCAGCGTTGGTCACGACGGGTCGGGACAGGGAGGCACTGAAGCTTTCTTT. Translation: CSVGHDGSGQGGTEAFF. Combining the CDR3 with reference TRBV29-1 and TRBJ1-1 gives the whole variable domain SAVISQKPSRDICQRGTSLTIQCQVDSQVTMMFWYRQQPGQSLTLIATANQGSEATYESGFVIDKFPISRPNLTFSTLTVSNMSPEDSSIYLCSVGHDGSGQGGTEAFFGQGTRLTVV.